A selection of T cell receptor beta chains follows, all from one sample in a study of graft-versus-host responses after intestinal transplantation. Assay: immunoSEQ multiplex PCR; the TCRdb copy retains only in-frame clones and omits some. The table records around 100,000 clones, over 75% of them present only once. Their antigens remain unidentified. The source material was unstimulated CD4+ T cells sorted from spleen or lymph node cells, sampled before transplant. Receptors were obtained from a human donor who was the organ donor for an intestinal transplant. The CDR3 runs from the conserved cysteine through the conserved F or W. Each record gives: J gene, D gene, V gene, clone size, CDR3 DNA, CDR3 protein. D genes are given only for firm matches. Size is stated for part of the rows, as once, few or many counts, or as a class when the clone is expanded.

J gene: TRBJ2-3; D gene: -; V gene: TRBV30; clone size: -; CDR3 DNA: TGTGCCTGGAGATTTGCGGGGGCCACAGATACGCAGTATTTT; CDR3 protein: CAWRFAGATDTQYF
J gene: TRBJ1-6; D gene: TRBD1; V gene: TRBV11-2; clone size: -; CDR3 DNA: TGTGCCAGCAGCTTCACTGGACAGGATAATTCACCCCTCCACTTT; CDR3 protein: CASSFTGQDNSPLHF
J gene: TRBJ2-1; D gene: TRBD2; V gene: TRBV30; clone size: -; CDR3 DNA: TGTGCCTGGGATTTCCCGCGGACTAGCCCCAATGAGCAGTTCTTC; CDR3 protein: CAWDFPRTSPNEQFF
J gene: TRBJ2-2; D gene: -; V gene: TRBV11-2; clone size: -; CDR3 DNA: TGTGCCAGCAGCTTTGGGTATTACTTCGCGAACACCGGGGAGCTGTTTTTT; CDR3 protein: CASSFGYYFANTGELFF
J gene: TRBJ1-4; D gene: TRBD1; V gene: TRBV9; clone size: -; CDR3 DNA: TGTGCCAGCAGCCTACAGACAGGGCAAGGGGAAAAACTGTTTTTT; CDR3 protein: CASSLQTGQGEKLFF
J gene: TRBJ2-7; D gene: TRBD2; V gene: TRBV4-2; clone size: -; CDR3 DNA: TGTGCCAGCAGCCAAGATCCCACTAGCGGGGGGACCCCCTACGAGCAGTACTTC; CDR3 protein: CASSQDPTSGGTPYEQYF
J gene: TRBJ1-1; D gene: -; V gene: TRBV19; clone size: -; CDR3 DNA: TGTGCCAGTAGTATATACGGGGACTACACTGAAGCTTTCTTT; CDR3 protein: CASSIYGDYTEAFF
J gene: TRBJ2-5; D gene: -; V gene: TRBV19; clone size: -; CDR3 DNA: TGTGCCAGTAGTCCGCATGACCAGGGGGAGACCCAGTACTTC; CDR3 protein: CASSPHDQGETQYF
J gene: TRBJ1-2; D gene: -; V gene: TRBV6-5; clone size: -; CDR3 DNA: TGTGCCAGCAGCCGTACCCAGGCTAACTATGGCTACACCTTC; CDR3 protein: CASSRTQANYGYTF
J gene: TRBJ1-2; D gene: TRBD1; V gene: TRBV9; clone size: -; CDR3 DNA: TGTGCCAGCAGCGTAGAGGCAGGGGGACATGGCTACACCTTC; CDR3 protein: CASSVEAGGHGYTF
J gene: TRBJ2-5; D gene: TRBD2; V gene: TRBV19; clone size: -; CDR3 DNA: TGTGCCAGTAGTATACGGACTAGCGGGGGGGCCATCGTTGAGACCCAGTACTTC; CDR3 protein: CASSIRTSGGAIVETQYF
J gene: TRBJ2-6; D gene: -; V gene: TRBV5-1; clone size: -; CDR3 DNA: TGCGCCAGCAGCAGCCCTGTACGGACCTCTGGGGCCAACGTCCTGACTTTC; CDR3 protein: CASSSPVRTSGANVLTF
J gene: TRBJ2-1; D gene: TRBD1; V gene: TRBV4-2; clone size: -; CDR3 DNA: TGTGCCAGCAGCCAAGACGCGACAGGGGGCAATGAGCAGTTCTTC; CDR3 protein: CASSQDATGGNEQFF
J gene: TRBJ2-7; D gene: -; V gene: TRBV6-5; clone size: -; CDR3 DNA: TGTGCCAGTCAAGGATACCTGGCCAACGAGCAGTACTTC; CDR3 protein: CASQGYLANEQYF
J gene: TRBJ1-2; D gene: TRBD1; V gene: TRBV19; clone size: -; CDR3 DNA: TGTGCCAGTACCTTCATACAGGGGACGTATGGCTACACCTTC; CDR3 protein: CASTFIQGTYGYTF
J gene: TRBJ1-1; D gene: -; V gene: TRBV2; clone size: -; CDR3 DNA: TGTGCCAGCAGTGAACTTTTCTGGGGACAAGCTTTCTTT; CDR3 protein: CASSELFWGQAFF
J gene: TRBJ1-1; D gene: TRBD1; V gene: TRBV5-8; clone size: -; CDR3 DNA: TGTGCCAGCAGCGCCATGGGACAGGGAATGGCTGTTGGCACTGAAGCTTTCTTT; CDR3 protein: CASSAMGQGMAVGTEAFF
J gene: TRBJ1-6; D gene: -; V gene: TRBV15; clone size: -; CDR3 DNA: TGTGCCACCAGCAGCCCCCACCCTAATTCACCCCTCCACTTT; CDR3 protein: CATSSPHPNSPLHF
J gene: TRBJ2-1; D gene: -; V gene: TRBV20-1; clone size: -; CDR3 DNA: TGCAGTGCTCAGGGCAATGAGCAGTTCTTC; CDR3 protein: CSAQGNEQFF
J gene: TRBJ1-5; D gene: -; V gene: TRBV6-1; clone size: -; CDR3 DNA: TGTGCCAGCAGTGAGGTCCAGGGTGAACAGCCCCAGCATTTT; CDR3 protein: CASSEVQGEQPQHF
J gene: TRBJ2-5; D gene: TRBD2; V gene: TRBV7-2; clone size: -; CDR3 DNA: TGTGCCAGCAGCTTTAGCGGGGGACAAGAGACCCAGTACTTC; CDR3 protein: CASSFSGGQETQYF
J gene: TRBJ1-3; D gene: -; V gene: TRBV28; clone size: -; CDR3 DNA: TGTGCCAGCAGCCCCCTTTGGGCAGGAAGCTCTGGAAACACCATATATTTT; CDR3 protein: CASSPLWAGSSGNTIYF
J gene: TRBJ2-7; D gene: -; V gene: TRBV5-1; clone size: few; CDR3 DNA: TGCGCCAGCAGCGTATCAGGGGTATGGGAGCAGTACTTC; CDR3 protein: CASSVSGVWEQYF
J gene: TRBJ1-3; D gene: -; V gene: TRBV11-2; clone size: -; CDR3 DNA: TGTGCCAGCAGCTTAGGCCCGGGGACGGCTGGAAACACCATATATTTT; CDR3 protein: CASSLGPGTAGNTIYF
J gene: TRBJ1-2; D gene: -; V gene: TRBV28; clone size: -; CDR3 DNA: TGTGCCAGCATGGTACAAGGGGCAGACTATGGCTACACCTTC; CDR3 protein: CASMVQGADYGYTF
J gene: TRBJ2-7; D gene: -; V gene: TRBV5-6; clone size: once; CDR3 DNA: TGTGCCAGCAGCTTAGCTAGGCTGCGGGATGGGGACTACGAGCAGTACTTC; CDR3 protein: CASSLARLRDGDYEQYF
J gene: TRBJ1-5; D gene: -; V gene: TRBV2; clone size: -; CDR3 DNA: TGTGCCAGCAGTGAAGCGCTTCGGCGGATCAATCAGCCCCAGCATTTT; CDR3 protein: CASSEALRRINQPQHF
J gene: TRBJ2-2; D gene: -; V gene: TRBV10-1; clone size: few; CDR3 DNA: TGCGCCAGCAGTGCATCGTACACCGGGGAGCTGTTTTTT; CDR3 protein: CASSASYTGELFF
J gene: TRBJ2-2; D gene: TRBD1; V gene: TRBV2; clone size: few; CDR3 DNA: TGTGCCAGCAGGACGACAGGGGCGTGGACCGGGGAGCTGTTTTTT; CDR3 protein: CASRTTGAWTGELFF
J gene: TRBJ1-1; D gene: -; V gene: TRBV19; clone size: -; CDR3 DNA: TGTGCCAGTAGTATGTTTGGACGGATGAACACTGAAGCTTTCTTT; CDR3 protein: CASSMFGRMNTEAFF
J gene: TRBJ2-1; D gene: -; V gene: TRBV5-1; clone size: -; CDR3 DNA: TGCGCCAGCAGCTTGGTCGGGGACCCATACAATGAGCAGTTCTTC; CDR3 protein: CASSLVGDPYNEQFF
J gene: TRBJ2-5; D gene: TRBD2; V gene: TRBV27; clone size: -; CDR3 DNA: TGTGCCAGCAGTTTGGAAGCGGGGCCAGGGGAGACCCAGTACTTC; CDR3 protein: CASSLEAGPGETQYF
J gene: TRBJ1-5; D gene: -; V gene: TRBV6-1; clone size: once; CDR3 DNA: TGTGCCAGCAGTGATTACCAGCCCCAGCATTTT; CDR3 protein: CASSDYQPQHF
J gene: TRBJ2-7; D gene: TRBD2; V gene: TRBV7-9; clone size: -; CDR3 DNA: TGTGCCAGCAGCGCACTCAACCCGGGGGGGACCTACGAGCAGTACTTC; CDR3 protein: CASSALNPGGTYEQYF
J gene: TRBJ1-5; D gene: -; V gene: TRBV5-1; clone size: -; CDR3 DNA: TGCGCCAGCAGCTTGCAGGCAGGAGGCCCGGCCCAGCATTTT; CDR3 protein: CASSLQAGGPAQHF
J gene: TRBJ2-1; D gene: TRBD2; V gene: TRBV5-4; clone size: -; CDR3 DNA: TGTGCCAGCAGCCTTACTAGCGGGGGGGGCTATGAGCAGTTCTTC; CDR3 protein: CASSLTSGGGYEQFF
J gene: TRBJ2-3; D gene: -; V gene: TRBV2; clone size: -; CDR3 DNA: TGTGCCAGCAGTGAAGCTCGGTTTCAGGTTTCCACAGATACGCAGTATTTT; CDR3 protein: CASSEARFQVSTDTQYF
J gene: TRBJ2-7; D gene: -; V gene: TRBV27; clone size: -; CDR3 DNA: TGTGCCAGCAGTTTATATCAGGTATCCGTATACGAGCAGTACTTC; CDR3 protein: CASSLYQVSVYEQYF
J gene: TRBJ1-6; D gene: -; V gene: TRBV28; clone size: -; CDR3 DNA: TGTGCCAGCAACCTCCCTACGGGAGGTCGAAATTCACCCCTCCACTTT; CDR3 protein: CASNLPTGGRNSPLHF
J gene: TRBJ1-1; D gene: -; V gene: TRBV10-3; clone size: -; CDR3 DNA: TGTGCCATCAGGGCGATCATGAACACTGAAGCTTTCTTT; CDR3 protein: CAIRAIMNTEAFF
J gene: TRBJ2-7; D gene: TRBD1; V gene: TRBV5-1; clone size: -; CDR3 DNA: TGCGCCAGCAGCTTGGGGACAGGGGGCCTGGAGCAGTACTTC; CDR3 protein: CASSLGTGGLEQYF
J gene: TRBJ2-1; D gene: -; V gene: TRBV7-2; clone size: -; CDR3 DNA: TGTGCCAGCAGCTTCCGCTGGAACAATGAGCAGTTCTTC; CDR3 protein: CASSFRWNNEQFF
J gene: TRBJ2-3; D gene: TRBD2; V gene: TRBV6-5; clone size: -; CDR3 DNA: TGTGCCAGCAGTAGACTAGCGGGAGGGGTGGATACGCAGTATTTT; CDR3 protein: CASSRLAGGVDTQYF
J gene: TRBJ2-1; D gene: -; V gene: TRBV30; clone size: -; CDR3 DNA: TGTGCCTGGAGTCGAGAGATTTACTCCTACAATGAGCAGTTCTTC; CDR3 protein: CAWSREIYSYNEQFF
J gene: TRBJ2-5; D gene: -; V gene: TRBV10-3; clone size: -; CDR3 DNA: TGTGCCATCAGTGAGTCCGGAATTTTGGCACAAGAGACCCAGTACTTC; CDR3 protein: CAISESGILAQETQYF
J gene: TRBJ1-2; D gene: -; V gene: TRBV11-2; clone size: -; CDR3 DNA: TGTGCCAGCAGCCCAGGGCCAGCCAATTATGGCTACACCTTC; CDR3 protein: CASSPGPANYGYTF
J gene: TRBJ2-5; D gene: -; V gene: TRBV13; clone size: once; CDR3 DNA: TGTGCCAGCAGCTTAGCTCTAGTGTCAGGAGAGACCCAGTACTTC; CDR3 protein: CASSLALVSGETQYF
J gene: TRBJ2-2; D gene: TRBD2; V gene: TRBV7-8; clone size: once; CDR3 DNA: TGTGCCAGCAGCTTAGAACTAGCGGGGGTTTCTGGGGAGCTGTTTTTT; CDR3 protein: CASSLELAGVSGELFF
J gene: TRBJ2-1; D gene: -; V gene: TRBV4-1; clone size: -; CDR3 DNA: TGCGCCAGCAGCCAAGGTTTCGCGGGGATGCTCTCCTACAATGAGCAGTTCTTC; CDR3 protein: CASSQGFAGMLSYNEQFF
J gene: TRBJ1-2; D gene: TRBD1; V gene: TRBV5-4; clone size: -; CDR3 DNA: TGTGCCAGCAGCCCGGGACAGAATTTCTATGGCTACACCTTC; CDR3 protein: CASSPGQNFYGYTF
J gene: TRBJ2-7; D gene: TRBD1; V gene: TRBV5-6; clone size: -; CDR3 DNA: TGTGCCAGCAGCCCAGGACAGGGGGCGTACACATTGTACTTC; CDR3 protein: CASSPGQGAYTLYF
J gene: TRBJ1-2; D gene: TRBD1; V gene: TRBV27; clone size: -; CDR3 DNA: TGTGCCAGCAGTTTCAGGGGGCGAGGTGGCTACACCTTC; CDR3 protein: CASSFRGRGGYTF
J gene: TRBJ2-7; D gene: -; V gene: TRBV28; clone size: -; CDR3 DNA: TGTGCCAGCACCAAACCCGGACACTCCTACGAGCAGTACTTC; CDR3 protein: CASTKPGHSYEQYF
J gene: TRBJ2-7; D gene: -; V gene: TRBV19; clone size: -; CDR3 DNA: TGTGCCAGTACCCAGGGAGCTAGCCGATCCTACGAGCAGTACTTC; CDR3 protein: CASTQGASRSYEQYF
J gene: TRBJ2-2; D gene: -; V gene: TRBV10-1; clone size: -; CDR3 DNA: TGCGCCAGCAGTGAGATTCGGACCGCTCGGGCCGGGGAGCTGTTTTTT; CDR3 protein: CASSEIRTARAGELFF